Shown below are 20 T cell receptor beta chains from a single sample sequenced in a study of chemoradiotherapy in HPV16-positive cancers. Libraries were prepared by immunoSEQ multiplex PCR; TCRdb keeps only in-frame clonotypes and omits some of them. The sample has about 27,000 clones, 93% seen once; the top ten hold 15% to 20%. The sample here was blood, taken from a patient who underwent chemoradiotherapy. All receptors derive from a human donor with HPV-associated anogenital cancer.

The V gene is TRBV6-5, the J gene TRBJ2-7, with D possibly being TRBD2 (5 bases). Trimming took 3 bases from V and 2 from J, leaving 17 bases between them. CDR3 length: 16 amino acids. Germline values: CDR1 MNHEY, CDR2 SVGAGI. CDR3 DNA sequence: TGTGCCAGCAGTTATTTTTCGTCGGGAAACACCTACGAGCAGTACTTC. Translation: CASSYFSSGNTYEQYF.

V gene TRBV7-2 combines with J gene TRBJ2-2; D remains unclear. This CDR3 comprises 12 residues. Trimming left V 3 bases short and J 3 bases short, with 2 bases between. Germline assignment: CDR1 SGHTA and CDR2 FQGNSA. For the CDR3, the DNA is TGTGCCAGCAGCTTCTACACCGGGGAGCTGTTTTTT. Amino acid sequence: CASSFYTGELFF.

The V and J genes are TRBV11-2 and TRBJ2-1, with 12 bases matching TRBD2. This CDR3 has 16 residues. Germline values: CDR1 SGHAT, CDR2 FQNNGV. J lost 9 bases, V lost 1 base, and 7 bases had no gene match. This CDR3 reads CASSLAASGRVGEQFF. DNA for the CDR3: TGTGCCAGCAGCTTAGCGGCTAGCGGGAGGGTGGGTGAGCAGTTCTTC.

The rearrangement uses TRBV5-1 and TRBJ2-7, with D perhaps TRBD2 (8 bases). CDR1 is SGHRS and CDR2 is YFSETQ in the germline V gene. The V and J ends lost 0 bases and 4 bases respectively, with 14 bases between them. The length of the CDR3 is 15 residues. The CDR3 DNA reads TGCGCCAGCAGCTTGGTAGCGGGACAGAATTACGAGCAGTACTTC. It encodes CASSLVAGQNYEQYF. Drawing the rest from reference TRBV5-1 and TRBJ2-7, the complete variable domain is KAGVTQTPRYLIKTRGQQVTLSCSPISGHRSVSWYQQTPGQGLQFLFEYFSETQRNKGNFPGRFSGRQFSNSRSEMNVSTLELGDSALYLCASSLVAGQNYEQYFGPGTRLTVT.

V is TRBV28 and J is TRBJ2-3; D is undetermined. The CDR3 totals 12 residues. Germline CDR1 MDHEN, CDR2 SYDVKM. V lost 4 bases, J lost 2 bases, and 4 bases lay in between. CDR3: CASSSNTDTQYF. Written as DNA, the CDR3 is TGTGCCAGCAGTTCAAACACAGATACGCAGTATTTT.

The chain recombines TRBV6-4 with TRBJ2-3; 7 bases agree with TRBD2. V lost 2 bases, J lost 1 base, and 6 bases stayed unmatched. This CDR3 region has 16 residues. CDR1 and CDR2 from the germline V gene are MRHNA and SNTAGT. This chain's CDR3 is CASSDGTGGGTDTQYF. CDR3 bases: TGTGCCAGCAGTGACGGGACGGGAGGTGGCACAGATACGCAGTATTTT.

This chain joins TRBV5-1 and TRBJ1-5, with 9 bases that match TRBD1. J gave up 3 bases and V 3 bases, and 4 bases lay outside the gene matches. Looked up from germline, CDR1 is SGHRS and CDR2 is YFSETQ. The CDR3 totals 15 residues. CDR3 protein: CASSSGQGDNQPQHF. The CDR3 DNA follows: TGCGCCAGCAGCTCGGGACAGGGCGACAATCAGCCCCAGCATTTT.

The CDR3 is CSVQGASGADTQYF. The CDR3 region has the DNA TGCAGCGTTCAGGGGGCTAGCGGGGCAGATACGCAGTATTTT. The chain links TRBV29-1 to TRBJ2-3, with TRBD2 as a possible D gene (9 bases). The germline V and J ends were trimmed by 5 bases and 4 bases, with 16 bases remaining between them. The CDR3 sequence is 14 residues long. Looked up from germline, CDR1 is SQVTM and CDR2 is ANQGSEA.

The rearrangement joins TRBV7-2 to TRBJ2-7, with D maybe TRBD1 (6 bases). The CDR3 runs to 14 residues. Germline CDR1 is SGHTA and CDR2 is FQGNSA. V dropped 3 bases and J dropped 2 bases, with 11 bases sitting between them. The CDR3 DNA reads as TGTGCCAGCAGCTTCTCAGGGGTTGCCTACGAGCAGTACTTC. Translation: CASSFSGVAYEQYF.

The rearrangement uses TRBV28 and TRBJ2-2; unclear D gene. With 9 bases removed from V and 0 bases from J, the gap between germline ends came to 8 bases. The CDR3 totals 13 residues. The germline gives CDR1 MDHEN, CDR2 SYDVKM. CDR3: CASDRANTGELFF. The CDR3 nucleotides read TGTGCCAGTGACCGAGCGAACACCGGGGAGCTGTTTTTT.

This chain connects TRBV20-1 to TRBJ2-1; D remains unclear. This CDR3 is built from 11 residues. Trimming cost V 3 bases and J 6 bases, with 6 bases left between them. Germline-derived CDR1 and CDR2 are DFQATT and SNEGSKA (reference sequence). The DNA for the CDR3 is TGCAGTGCTAGCACCTCCAATGAGCAGTTCTTC. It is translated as CSASTSNEQFF.

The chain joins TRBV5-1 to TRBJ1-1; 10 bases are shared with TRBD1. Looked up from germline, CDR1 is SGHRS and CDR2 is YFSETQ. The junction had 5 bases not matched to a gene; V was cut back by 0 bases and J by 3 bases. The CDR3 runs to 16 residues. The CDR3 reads CASSLAPDRGDTEAFF. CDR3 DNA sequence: TGCGCCAGCAGCTTGGCCCCGGACAGGGGGGACACTGAAGCTTTCTTT.

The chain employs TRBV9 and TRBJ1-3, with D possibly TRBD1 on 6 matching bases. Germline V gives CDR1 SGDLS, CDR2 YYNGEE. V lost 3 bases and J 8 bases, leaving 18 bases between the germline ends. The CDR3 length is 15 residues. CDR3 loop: CASSAQGRPADTIYF. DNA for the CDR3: TGTGCCAGCAGCGCACAGGGAAGGCCCGCGGACACCATATATTTT.

This CDR3 reads CASSLGGLADSTDTQYF. The CDR3 DNA sequence: TGTGCCAGCAGCTTAGGGGGACTAGCGGACAGCACAGATACGCAGTATTTT. This rearrangement joins TRBV7-6 to TRBJ2-3, with 11 nucleotides matching TRBD2. The CDR3 spans 17 residues. Germline-derived CDR1 and CDR2 are SGHVS and FNYEAQ. J gave up 0 bases and V 1 base, and 3 bases lay outside the gene matches.

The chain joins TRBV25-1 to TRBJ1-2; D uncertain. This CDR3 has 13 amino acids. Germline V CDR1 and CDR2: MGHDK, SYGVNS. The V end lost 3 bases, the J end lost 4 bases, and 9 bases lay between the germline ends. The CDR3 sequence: CASSEAGLYGYTF. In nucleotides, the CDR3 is TGTGCCAGCAGTGAGGCAGGACTCTATGGCTACACCTTC.

This CDR3 reads CASSIAGEKLFF. CDR3 nucleotide sequence: TGTGCCAGTAGTATAGCGGGTGAAAAACTGTTTTTT. The chain carries TRBV19 and TRBJ1-4; D gene unclear. Germline CDR1 and CDR2: LNHDA and SQIVND (reference sequence). V shed 1 base and J shed 7 bases, with 4 bases lying between them. The CDR3 consists of 12 residues.

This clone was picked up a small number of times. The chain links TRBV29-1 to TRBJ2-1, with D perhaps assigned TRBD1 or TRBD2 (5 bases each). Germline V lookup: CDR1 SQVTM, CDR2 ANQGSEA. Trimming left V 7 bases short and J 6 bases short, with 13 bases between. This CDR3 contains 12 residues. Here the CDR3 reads CSAGTETNEQFF. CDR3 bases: TGCAGCGCCGGGACGGAGACCAATGAGCAGTTCTTC.

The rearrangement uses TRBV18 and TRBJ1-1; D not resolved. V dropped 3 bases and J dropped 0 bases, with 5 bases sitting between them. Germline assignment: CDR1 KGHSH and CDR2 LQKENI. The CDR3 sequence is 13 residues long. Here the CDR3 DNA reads TGTGCCAGCTCACCTACACTGAACACTGAAGCTTTCTTT. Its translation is CASSPTLNTEAFF.

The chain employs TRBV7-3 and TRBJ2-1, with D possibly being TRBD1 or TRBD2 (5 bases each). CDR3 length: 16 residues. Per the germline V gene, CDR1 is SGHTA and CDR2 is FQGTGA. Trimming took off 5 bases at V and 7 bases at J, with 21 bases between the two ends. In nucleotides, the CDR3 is TGTGCCAGCAGCCCACAACCGGGGCAGGCCGTAAATGAGCAGTTCTTC. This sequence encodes CASSPQPGQAVNEQFF.

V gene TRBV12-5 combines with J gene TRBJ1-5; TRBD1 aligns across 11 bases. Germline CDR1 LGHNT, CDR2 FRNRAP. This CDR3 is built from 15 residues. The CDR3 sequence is CDPGQGGYSNQPQHF. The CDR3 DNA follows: TGTGATCCGGGACAGGGGGGCTATAGCAATCAGCCCCAGCATTTT.